This paragraph reports one T cell receptor beta chain. The antigen is not known. The conserved phenylalanine or tryptophan is not found at the CDR3 terminus, so this likely reflects a read error. V lost 7 bases and J 4 bases, leaving 23 bases between the germline ends. The CDR3 contains 15 residues. CDR1 is SQVTM and CDR2 is ANQGSEA in the germline V gene. Scientists recovered RNA and DNA together from roughly 20-30 mg of unsorted bulk tissue. The template, roughly 0.45 ug total RNA, yielded TCR beta cDNA made with a constant-region primer. Three-round nested multiplex PCR performed with slightly modified ARM-PCR produced the TCR beta libraries. It was with TRBV1-TRBV30 forward primers and a C-beta reverse primer that the first two PCR rounds were run, at approximately 10 cycles each. MiXCR, applied by TCRdb to the multiplex PCR reads, yields one record per CDR3 protein. The sample shows approximately 92,000 distinct CDR3 sequences, less than 75% of them seen only once.

This record belongs to a study of tumor-infiltrating lymphocytes in primary liver carcinoma. Study results and caveats: Relative to tumor region pairs, the tumor-adjacent and tumor-blood pairs showed overlap that was lower.

V and J are TRBV29-1 and TRBJ2-7, with a possible D match to TRBD1 (5 bases). The source material was tumor-adjacent normal liver tissue. The source is a man aged 35 to 55 with primary liver carcinoma and hepatitis B virus infection. DNA for the CDR3: TGCAGCGCACGCCAAGGGGCAGGAAAAAAGTACGAGCAGTACTTA. It encodes CSARQGAGKKYEQYL.